The clone carrying this T cell receptor (beta chain) was seen once. Its antigen is not known. With 1 base removed from V and 0 bases from J, the gap between germline ends came to 16 bases. CDR1 is SGHTA, CDR2 FQGNSA, per germline. This CDR3 is built from 18 residues. The data originate from a study of T cells in Graves' hyperthyroidism and ophthalmopathy. The study, taken as a whole, reports: Within blood appeared most thyroid clonotypes that had expanded above 0.001. For ophthalmopathy, model prediction preceded onset by a median roughly 5.9 months.

Amplified TCR beta CDR3 regions came from RNA transcripts. The TCR CDR3 first-round RT-PCR relied on the HTBI primer set. TCRdb analysed the multiplex PCR reads with MiXCR anew, one entry per CDR3 protein. The sample has 610,000 or so distinct CDR3 sequences; around 45% are singletons. The TCR was taken from a woman aged 18 to 35 with Graves' hyperthyroidism. Sequenced material: peripheral blood or thyroid tissue (not recorded which). V is TRBV7-2 and J is TRBJ1-5, with unresolved D. The chain's CDR3 is CASSLEAANEHSNQPQHF. CDR3 DNA sequence: TGTGCCAGCAGCTTAGAAGCGGCCAATGAGCATAGCAATCAGCCCCAGCATTTT.